This T cell receptor beta chain was sequenced during a study of tumor and adjacent non-tumor tissue in lung cancer. Across the whole study: Histology: about 13 adenocarcinoma, a couple of squamous cell carcinoma, 1 small cell lung cancer. Each sample yielded roughly 4 million productive TCRbeta reads on average. Study-level points and caveats: TCR diversity was significantly greater in tumor than normal lung tissue.

This sample's RNA came from whole unsorted tissue. Germline CDR1 and CDR2: KGHDR and SFDVKD. This CDR3 region has 17 residues. TCRbeta libraries were built with three rounds of nested PCR, modified from ARM-PCR. TCRdb re-called the multiplex PCR reads with MiXCR, one entry per CDR3 protein. The sample lists fewer than 120,000 distinct CDR3 sequences, nearly 85% occurring once. Worth noting for this clonotype: The antigen is undetermined. A read error may account for a junction end that differs from germline.

Sequencing used lung tumor tissue. The V gene is TRBV24-1, the J gene TRBJ1-4, with unresolved D. The TCR was taken from a man in his 70s with non-small cell lung cancer. The DNA of the CDR3 is TGTGCCACCAGTGAACCGCAGGTATATGTAACTAATGAAAATCTGTTTTTT. Encoded protein: CATSEPQVYVTNENLFF.